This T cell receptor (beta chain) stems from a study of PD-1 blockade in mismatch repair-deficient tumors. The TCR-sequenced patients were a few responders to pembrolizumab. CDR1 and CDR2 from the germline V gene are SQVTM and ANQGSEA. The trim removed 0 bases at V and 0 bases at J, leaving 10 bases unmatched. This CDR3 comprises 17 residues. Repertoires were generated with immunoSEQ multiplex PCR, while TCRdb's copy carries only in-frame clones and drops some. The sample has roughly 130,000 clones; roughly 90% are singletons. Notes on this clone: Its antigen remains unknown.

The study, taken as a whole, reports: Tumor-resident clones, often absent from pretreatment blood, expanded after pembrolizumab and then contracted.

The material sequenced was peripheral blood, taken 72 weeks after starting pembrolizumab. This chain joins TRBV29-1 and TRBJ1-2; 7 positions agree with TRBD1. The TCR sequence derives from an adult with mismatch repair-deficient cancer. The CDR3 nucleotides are TGCAGCGTTGAAGACGGACAGGCTGTCCTCGCTAACTATGGCTACACCTTC. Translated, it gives CSVEDGQAVLANYGYTF. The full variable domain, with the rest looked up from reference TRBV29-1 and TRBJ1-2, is SAVISQKPSRDICQRGTSLTIQCQVDSQVTMMFWYRQQPGQSLTLIATANQGSEATYESGFVIDKFPISRPNLTFSTLTVSNMSPEDSSIYLCSVEDGQAVLANYGYTFGSGTRLTVV.